The 8 T cell receptor beta chains listed next were all sequenced from one sample in a study of blood T cell repertoires in COVID-19 (dated by TCRdb to 2019 to 2021). The method behind the library was the immunoSEQ multiplex PCR assay. Imported from immuneACCESS, the table was reduced by TCRdb to in-frame sequences with V and J called. These copies leave out some clones; in studies compared against another copy, an unresolved V gene accounts for under half, and the cause of the remainder is not known. This sample gives some 48,000 clones in total; roughly 87% of them show up just once. The ten largest clones represent 23% of the sample. The specimen was peripheral blood. All receptors come from a woman older than 75 in a cohort sampled during active or convalescent COVID-19.

This chain uses TRBV11-3 with TRBJ2-1; 9 nucleotides match TRBD1. Germline assignment: CDR1 SGHNT and CDR2 YENEEA. Trimming took 7 bases from V and 12 from J; bases not matched to a gene: 22. The CDR3 runs 17 residues. The DNA for the CDR3 is TGTGCCAGCAAGCCCAACCCGAGGGACAGGGCGTCGCGTTGGCAGTTCTTC. Protein product: CASKPNPRDRASRWQFF.

V usage is TRBV2 and J usage is TRBJ2-6; D might be TRBD2 (5 bases). The V gene's germline CDR1 is SNHLY and CDR2 FYNNEI. Trimming took off 8 bases at V and 2 bases at J, with 13 bases between the two ends. This CDR3 region has 15 residues. DNA for the CDR3: TGTGCCAGCCGCGTAGGAGGAACTGGGGCCAACGTCCTGACTTTC. This sequence encodes CASRVGGTGANVLTF.

In this sample, this clone turned up a few times. V usage is TRBV27 and J usage is TRBJ2-7; D ambiguous. Germline V gives CDR1 MNHEY, CDR2 SMNVEV (reference sequence). The CDR3 totals 12 residues. V was pared by 4 bases and J by 9 bases, with 13 bases between. The CDR3 region is CASSSRKDGQYF. CDR3 nucleotide sequence: TGTGCCAGCAGTTCGAGGAAGGATGGGCAGTACTTC.

CDR3 region: CATSDPRQGGNEQFF. CDR3 DNA: TGTGCCACCAGTGACCCCAGACAGGGGGGAAATGAGCAGTTCTTC. V is TRBV24-1 and J is TRBJ2-1; 9 bases match TRBD1. The germline V gene encodes CDR1 KGHDR and CDR2 SFDVKD. V shed 4 bases and J 7 bases; nucleotides not matched to a gene: 7. The CDR3 has 15 amino acids.

The V call is TRBV11-3, the J call TRBJ1-2; the match to TRBD1 covers 7 bases. The V gene end was trimmed by 2 bases and the J gene end by 1 base; junction bases not matched to a gene: 7. Per the germline V gene, CDR1 is SGHNT and CDR2 is YENEEA. CDR3 length: 16 residues. CDR3 sequence (DNA): TGTGCCAGCAGCTTATCCGGGACAGAGAATAACTATGGCTACACCTTC. Protein: CASSLSGTENNYGYTF.

The CDR3 reads CASRLYTGELFF. CDR3 nucleotides: TGTGCCAGCAGACTGTACACCGGGGAGCTGTTTTTT. This chain joins TRBV3-1 (or the pseudogene TRBV3-2) and TRBJ2-2, with unresolved D. The CDR3 covers 12 residues. Germline CDR1 LGHDT, CDR2 YNNKEL (reference sequence). V was pared by 6 bases and J by 3 bases, with 5 bases between.

The DNA for the CDR3 is TGTGCCAGCCGTAGCCCAGGGGAGTGGAACTATGGCTACACCTTC. Protein sequence: CASRSPGEWNYGYTF. The V gene is TRBV6-6, the J gene TRBJ1-2; the D gene is possibly TRBD1 (6 bases). The CDR3 totals 15 residues. The V end lost 8 bases, the J end lost 2 bases, and 18 bases lay between the germline ends. CDR1 is MNHNY, CDR2 SVGAGI, per germline (reference sequence).

V is TRBV5-1 and J is TRBJ1-3; 7 bases agree with TRBD1. The CDR3 length is 15 residues. The V and J ends lost 2 bases and 1 base, in that order; junction bases with no gene match: 3. Germline lookup yields CDR1 SGHRS and CDR2 YFSETQ. The CDR3 DNA reads TGCGCCAGCAGCTTCGACAGGGTATCTGGAAACACCATATATTTT. Protein sequence: CASSFDRVSGNTIYF.